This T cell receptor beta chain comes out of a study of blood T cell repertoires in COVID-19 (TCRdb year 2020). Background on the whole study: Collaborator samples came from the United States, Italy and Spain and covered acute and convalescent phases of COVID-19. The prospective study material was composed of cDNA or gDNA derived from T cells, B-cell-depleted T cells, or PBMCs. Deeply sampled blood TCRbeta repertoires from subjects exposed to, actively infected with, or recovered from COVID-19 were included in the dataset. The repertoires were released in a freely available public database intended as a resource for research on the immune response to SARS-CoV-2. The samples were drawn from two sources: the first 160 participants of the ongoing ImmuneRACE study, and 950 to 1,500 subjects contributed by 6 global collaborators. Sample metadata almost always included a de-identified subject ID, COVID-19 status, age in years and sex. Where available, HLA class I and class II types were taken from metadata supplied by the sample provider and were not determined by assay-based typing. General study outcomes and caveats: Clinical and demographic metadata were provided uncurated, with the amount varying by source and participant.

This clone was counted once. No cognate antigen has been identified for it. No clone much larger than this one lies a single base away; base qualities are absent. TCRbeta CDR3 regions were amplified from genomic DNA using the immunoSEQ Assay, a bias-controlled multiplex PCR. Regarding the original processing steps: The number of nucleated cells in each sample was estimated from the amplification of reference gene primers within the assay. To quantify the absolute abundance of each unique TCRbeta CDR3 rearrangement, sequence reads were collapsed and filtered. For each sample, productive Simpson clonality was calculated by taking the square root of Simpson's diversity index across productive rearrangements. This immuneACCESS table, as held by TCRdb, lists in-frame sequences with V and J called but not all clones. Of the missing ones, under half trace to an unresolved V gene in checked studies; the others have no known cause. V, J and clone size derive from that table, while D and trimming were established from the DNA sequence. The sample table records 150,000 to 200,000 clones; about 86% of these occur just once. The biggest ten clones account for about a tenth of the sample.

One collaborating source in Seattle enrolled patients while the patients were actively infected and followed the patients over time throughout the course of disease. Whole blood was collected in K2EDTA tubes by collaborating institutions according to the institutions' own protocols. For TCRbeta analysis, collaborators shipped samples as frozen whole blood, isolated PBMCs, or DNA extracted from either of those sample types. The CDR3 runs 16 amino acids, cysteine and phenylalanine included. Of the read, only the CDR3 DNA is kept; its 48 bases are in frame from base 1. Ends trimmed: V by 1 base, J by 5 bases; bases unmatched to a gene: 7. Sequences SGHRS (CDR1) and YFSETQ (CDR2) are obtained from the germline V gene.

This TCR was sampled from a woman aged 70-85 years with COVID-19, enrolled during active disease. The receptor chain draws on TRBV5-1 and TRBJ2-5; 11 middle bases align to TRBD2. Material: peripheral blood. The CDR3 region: CASSLSSGGAWETQYF. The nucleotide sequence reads TGCGCCAGCAGCTTGAGTAGCGGGGGGGCCTGGGAGACCCAGTACTTC.